This TCR beta chain was recorded in a study of blood T cells in healthy people across ages. General observations from the study: Roughly linearly, TCR beta diversity per million T cells fell as age increased.

Next came a second PCR, run for roughly 7 to 12 cycles, which used a sample-barcoded 5' primer along with a J-beta primer mix. Every sample returned 3 million or more CDR3-containing paired-end reads. MiXCR was run by TCRdb on the 5' RACE reads, yielding one entry per CDR3 protein. The sample consists of about 720,000 distinct CDR3 sequences, 22% of them appearing once. Healthy Caucasian individuals from Russia aged roughly 6 to 90 served as donors. Around 9 milliliters of peripheral blood were drawn from each donor into EDTA-treated tubes. Comment on this clonotype: The antigen is unknown.

This CDR3 has 16 amino acids. Trimming pared 2 bases from V and 2 bases from J, leaving 15 bases between. The sequenced sample consisted of blood. The chain joins TRBV12-3 or TRBV12-4 to TRBJ1-1, with a weak D call TRBD1 (5 bases). The receptor was isolated from a man between 70 and 80 years old in good health. The CDR3 loop is CASSLRDGGPNTEAFF. CDR3 sequence (DNA): TGTGCCAGCAGTTTAAGGGACGGGGGTCCCAACACTGAAGCTTTCTTT.